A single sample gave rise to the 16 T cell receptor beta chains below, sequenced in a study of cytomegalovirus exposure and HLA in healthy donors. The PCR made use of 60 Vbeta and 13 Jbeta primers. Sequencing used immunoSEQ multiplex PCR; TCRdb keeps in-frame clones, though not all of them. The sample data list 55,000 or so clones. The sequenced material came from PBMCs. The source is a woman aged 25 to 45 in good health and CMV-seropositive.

CDR3 in amino acids: CASSISGGGFTGELFF. The CDR3 DNA sequence: TGTGCCAGTAGTATCTCCGGGGGGGGCTTCACCGGGGAGCTGTTTTTT. The chain couples TRBV19 to TRBJ2-2; 8 bases agree with TRBD2. The CDR3 extends over 16 amino acids. The V gene end was trimmed by 3 bases and the J gene end by 4 bases; junction bases not matched to a gene: 7. CDR1 and CDR2 (germline): LNHDA, SQIVND (reference sequence).

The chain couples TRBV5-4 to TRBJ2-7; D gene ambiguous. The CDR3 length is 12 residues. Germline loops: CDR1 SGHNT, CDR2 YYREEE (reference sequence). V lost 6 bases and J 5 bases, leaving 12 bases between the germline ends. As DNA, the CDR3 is TGTGCCAGCAACCCACATGGTGACGAGCAGTACTTC. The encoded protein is CASNPHGDEQYF.

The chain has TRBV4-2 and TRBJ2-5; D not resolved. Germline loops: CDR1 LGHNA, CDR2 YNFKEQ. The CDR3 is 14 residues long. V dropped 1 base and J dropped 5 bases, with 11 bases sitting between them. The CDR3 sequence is CASSQVAGPETQYF. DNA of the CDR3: TGTGCCAGCAGCCAAGTGGCAGGTCCGGAGACCCAGTACTTC.

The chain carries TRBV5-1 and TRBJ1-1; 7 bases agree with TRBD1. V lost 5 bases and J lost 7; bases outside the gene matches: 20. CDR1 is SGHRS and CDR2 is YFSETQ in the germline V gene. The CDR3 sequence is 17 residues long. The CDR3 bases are TGCGCCAGCAGTCGGGACAGTCAAGCCCTAAGGAGCTTTGAAGCTTTCTTT. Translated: CASSRDSQALRSFEAFF.

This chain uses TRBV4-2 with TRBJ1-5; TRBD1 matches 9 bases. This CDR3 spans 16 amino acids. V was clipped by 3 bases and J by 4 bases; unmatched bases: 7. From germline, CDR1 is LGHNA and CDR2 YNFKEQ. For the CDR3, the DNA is TGTGCCAGCAGCCACCGGACAGGGGAAGGGAATCAGCCCCAGCATTTT. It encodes CASSHRTGEGNQPQHF.

This CDR3 is CASSLSQENTEAFF. The CDR3 DNA sequence: TGTGCCAGCAGCTTGTCACAAGAGAACACTGAAGCTTTCTTT. The rearrangement uses TRBV5-4 and TRBJ1-1; D uncertain. V lost 1 base to trimming and J lost 1 base, with 8 bases between them. Looked up from germline, CDR1 is SGHNT and CDR2 is YYREEE (reference sequence). This CDR3 is 14 amino acids long.

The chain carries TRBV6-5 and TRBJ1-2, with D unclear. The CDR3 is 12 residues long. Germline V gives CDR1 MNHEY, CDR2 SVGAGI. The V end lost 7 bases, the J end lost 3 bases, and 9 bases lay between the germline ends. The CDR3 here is CASIQAYYGYTF. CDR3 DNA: TGTGCCAGCATCCAGGCCTACTATGGCTACACCTTC.

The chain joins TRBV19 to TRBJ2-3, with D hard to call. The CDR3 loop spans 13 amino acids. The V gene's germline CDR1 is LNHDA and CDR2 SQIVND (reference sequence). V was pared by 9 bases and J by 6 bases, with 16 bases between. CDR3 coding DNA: TGTGCCAGCCTAGATCCGGTTGCGGATACGCAGTATTTT. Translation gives CASLDPVADTQYF.

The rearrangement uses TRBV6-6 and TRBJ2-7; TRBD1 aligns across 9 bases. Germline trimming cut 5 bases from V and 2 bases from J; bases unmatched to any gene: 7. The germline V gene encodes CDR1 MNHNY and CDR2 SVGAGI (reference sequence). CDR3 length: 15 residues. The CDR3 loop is CASSRAGTGTYEQYF. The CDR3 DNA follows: TGTGCCAGCAGTCGAGCCGGGACAGGGACCTACGAGCAGTACTTC.

CDR3 DNA sequence: TGTGCCAGCAGCTTGGACAGGGACTATGGCTACACCTTC. The encoded protein is CASSLDRDYGYTF. This rearrangement joins TRBV5-6 to TRBJ1-2; D possibly corresponds to TRBD1 (6 bases). CDR1 is SGHDT, CDR2 YYEEEE, per germline. Trimming left V 0 bases short and J 3 bases short, with 6 bases between. The CDR3 is 13 amino acids.

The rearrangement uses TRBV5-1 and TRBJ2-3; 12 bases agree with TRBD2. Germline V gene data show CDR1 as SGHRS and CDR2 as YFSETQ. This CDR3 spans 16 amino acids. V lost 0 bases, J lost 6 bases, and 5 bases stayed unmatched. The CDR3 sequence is CASSLGLAGDADTQYF. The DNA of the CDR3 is TGCGCCAGCAGCTTGGGACTAGCGGGAGATGCGGATACGCAGTATTTT.

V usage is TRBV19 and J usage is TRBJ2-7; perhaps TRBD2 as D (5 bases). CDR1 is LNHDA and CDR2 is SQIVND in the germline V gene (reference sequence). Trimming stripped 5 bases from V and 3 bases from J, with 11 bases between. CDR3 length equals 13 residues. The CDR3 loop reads CASSFGRGYEQYF. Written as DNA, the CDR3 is TGTGCCAGTAGTTTCGGACGGGGCTACGAGCAGTACTTC.

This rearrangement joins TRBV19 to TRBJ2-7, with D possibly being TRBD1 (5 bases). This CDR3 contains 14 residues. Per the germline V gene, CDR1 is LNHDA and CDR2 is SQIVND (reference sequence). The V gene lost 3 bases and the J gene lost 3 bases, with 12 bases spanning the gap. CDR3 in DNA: TGTGCCAGTAGTATGTCGCGGACACACTACGAGCAGTACTTC. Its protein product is CASSMSRTHYEQYF.

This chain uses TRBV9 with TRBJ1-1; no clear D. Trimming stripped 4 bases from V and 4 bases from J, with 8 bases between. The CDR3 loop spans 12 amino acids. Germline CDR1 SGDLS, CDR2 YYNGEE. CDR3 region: CASSRSSTEAFF. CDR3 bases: TGTGCCAGCAGCCGTAGTTCCACTGAAGCTTTCTTT.

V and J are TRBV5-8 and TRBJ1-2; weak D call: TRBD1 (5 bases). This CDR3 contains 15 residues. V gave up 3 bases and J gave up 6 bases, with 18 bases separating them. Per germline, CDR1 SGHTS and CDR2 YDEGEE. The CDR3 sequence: CASSYGGAAKHGYTF. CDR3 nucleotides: TGTGCCAGCAGCTATGGTGGGGCAGCCAAACATGGCTACACCTTC.

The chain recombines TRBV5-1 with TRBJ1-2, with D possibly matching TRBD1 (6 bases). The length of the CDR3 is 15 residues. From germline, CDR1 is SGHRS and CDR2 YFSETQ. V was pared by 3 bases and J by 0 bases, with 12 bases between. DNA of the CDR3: TGCGCCAGCAGCTGGACAGTTCGGGCTAACTATGGCTACACCTTC. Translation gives CASSWTVRANYGYTF.